These 25 T cell receptor beta chains originate from one sample sequenced in a study of B cell selection in AIRE deficiency. Sorting defined conventional CD4 T cells as CD4+CD127+. The data were produced by immunoSEQ multiplex PCR, yet TCRdb's version contains in-frame clones alone and is incomplete. The sample records approximately 24,000 clones, roughly 96% being singletons. The sample consisted of CD4+CD127+ conventional T cells sorted from PBMCs. The receptors derive from a human donor in good health.

The chain is built from TRBV5-1 and TRBJ2-5; D gene ambiguous. Per the germline V gene, CDR1 is SGHRS and CDR2 is YFSETQ. V shed 0 bases and J shed 2 bases, with 8 bases lying between them. The CDR3 spans 14 residues. CDR3 amino acids: CASSLGQTQETQYF. The CDR3 bases are TGCGCCAGCAGCTTGGGCCAGACTCAAGAGACCCAGTACTTC.

The chain links TRBV2 to TRBJ2-1, with D tentatively TRBD2 (7 bases). The CDR3 contains 14 residues. V was cut by 7 bases and J by 6 bases, with 16 bases left in between. Germline V lookup: CDR1 SNHLY, CDR2 FYNNEI. In DNA form, the CDR3 reads TGTGCCAGCATAAGGGGGGGCCGTGGCAATGAGCAGTTCTTC. It is translated as CASIRGGRGNEQFF.

The chain couples TRBV5-1 to TRBJ1-2; D not resolved. V lost 4 bases and J lost 4, with 14 bases in between. The CDR3 loop spans 14 amino acids. Germline CDR1 is SGHRS and CDR2 is YFSETQ. CDR3 coding DNA: TGCGCCAGCAGCGAATCCCCAAGGTCCTATGGCTACACCTTC. This translates into CASSESPRSYGYTF.

The chain links TRBV2 to TRBJ2-7; D gene ambiguous. Trimming stripped 4 bases from V and 3 bases from J, with 4 bases between. Germline CDR1 SNHLY, CDR2 FYNNEI. This CDR3 has 11 residues. The CDR3 sequence: CASSAIYEQYF. The CDR3 DNA is TGTGCCAGCAGTGCTATCTACGAGCAGTACTTC. The full variable domain, its missing parts supplied by reference TRBV2 and TRBJ2-7, is EPEVTQTPSHQVTQMGQEVILRCVPISNHLYFYWYRQILGQKVEFLVSFYNNEISEKSEIFDDQFSVERPDGSNFTLKIRSTKLEDSAMYFCASSAIYEQYFGPGTRLTVT.

This chain joins TRBV27 and TRBJ2-7, with D perhaps TRBD2 (6 bases). This CDR3 has 15 residues. Deletions cut 3 bases from V and 3 bases from J, with 15 bases between. Germline V lookup: CDR1 MNHEY, CDR2 SMNVEV (reference sequence). The CDR3 DNA reads as TGTGCCAGCAGTTTGGTGCGGGGCAGCTTCTACGAGCAGTACTTC. This gives the protein CASSLVRGSFYEQYF.

The J gene is TRBJ2-5, the V gene TRBV7-7; 7 bases map to TRBD1. J was trimmed by 0 bases and V by 5 bases; bases with no gene match: 9. The CDR3 consists of 16 residues. Germline CDR1 SSHAT, CDR2 FNYEAQ (reference sequence). The CDR3 loop is CASSPWTGSDQETQYF. The CDR3 DNA follows: TGTGCCAGCAGCCCTTGGACAGGATCGGACCAAGAGACCCAGTACTTC.

In the case of this clone: The same CDR3 is also encoded by other DNA sequences in this sample. The chain couples TRBV6-1 to TRBJ2-2, with D possibly TRBD1 on 7 matching bases. This CDR3 region has 14 residues. V lost 4 bases, J lost 8 bases, and 14 bases lay in between. Germline values: CDR1 MNHNS, CDR2 SASEGT. This CDR3 is CASSAGRGTGELFF. The DNA of the CDR3 is TGTGCCAGCAGTGCGGGCAGGGGGACTGGGGAGCTGTTTTTT.

This clone appeared a single time. The V and J genes are TRBV5-6 and TRBJ1-5; D call uncertain. The CDR3 consists of 16 residues. Germline lookup yields CDR1 SGHDT and CDR2 YYEEEE. The V and J ends lost 7 bases and 2 bases respectively, with 19 bases between them. In nucleotides, the CDR3 is TGTGCCAGCGACCTAGTGGTGGTAGAGGGCAATCAGCCCCAGCATTTT. It translates to CASDLVVVEGNQPQHF.

The chain links TRBV5-8 to TRBJ2-5; 11 nucleotides agree with TRBD2. The germline gives CDR1 SGHTS, CDR2 YDEGEE. The CDR3 spans 18 residues. The ends lost 0 bases at V and 5 bases at J; junction bases unmatched: 12. CDR3 sequence reads: CASSLGLSGGALTETQYF. The CDR3 DNA reads as TGTGCCAGCAGCTTGGGTCTTAGCGGGGGGGCCTTGACGGAGACCCAGTACTTC.

Notes on this clone: Sequence at one end of the junction differs from germline and may be a read error. The same CDR3 is also encoded by other DNA sequences in this sample. The chain is built from TRBV7-2 and TRBJ1-6; weak D call: TRBD1 (5 bases). Germline CDR1 and CDR2: SGHTA and FQGNSA. The CDR3 runs to 14 residues. Here the CDR3 reads CASSFGASNSPLHF. Written as DNA, the CDR3 is TGTGCCAGCAGCTTTGGGGCTAGTAATTCGCCCCTCCACTTT.

V gene TRBV19 combines with J gene TRBJ1-5, with D maybe TRBD1 (6 bases). Per germline, CDR1 LNHDA and CDR2 SQIVND (reference sequence). The CDR3 is made up of 14 amino acids. The V end was cut by 6 bases, the J end by 5 bases, with 14 bases between. The CDR3 spells CASRTDRFYQPQHF. The CDR3 bases are TGTGCCAGTAGGACCGACAGGTTCTATCAGCCCCAGCATTTT.

The V call is TRBV30, the J call TRBJ1-2; D is unclear. The germline V gene encodes CDR1 GTSNPN and CDR2 SVGIG (reference sequence). Trimming took off 0 bases at V and 4 bases at J, with 12 bases between the two ends. This CDR3 is 14 amino acids long. CDR3 amino acids: CAWSVRTGGYGYTF. As DNA, the CDR3 is TGTGCCTGGAGTGTACGCACGGGAGGCTATGGCTACACCTTC.

This chain uses TRBV4-3 with TRBJ1-2; D is possibly TRBD1 (6 bases). The CDR3 sequence is 14 residues long. The germline CDR1 and CDR2 sequences are LGHNA and YSLEER. V was cut by 1 base and J by 8 bases, with 14 bases left in between. CDR3 protein: CASSQARGTSGYTF. The CDR3 DNA is TGCGCCAGCAGCCAAGCCCGAGGGACATCCGGCTACACCTTC.

The chain carries TRBV11-2 and TRBJ2-2, with TRBD1 matching over 7 bases. V shed 3 bases and J 7 bases; nucleotides not matched to a gene: 8. CDR1 is SGHAT and CDR2 is FQNNGV in the germline V gene. This CDR3 has 15 amino acids. The CDR3, as DNA: TGTGCCAGCAGCTTCCGGGACAGCAGGGGCGGGGAGCTGTTTTTT. Translating gives CASSFRDSRGGELFF.

The chain couples TRBV7-2 to TRBJ1-1; D ambiguous. The germline V and J ends were trimmed by 5 bases and 0 bases, with 10 bases remaining between them. Germline V gives CDR1 SGHTA, CDR2 FQGNSA. This CDR3 region has 14 residues. CDR3 region: CASSARRVNTEAFF. DNA for the CDR3: TGTGCCAGCAGCGCCCGACGAGTGAACACTGAAGCTTTCTTT.

The rearrangement uses TRBV15 and TRBJ1-2; no reliable D call. The length of the CDR3 is 14 residues. CDR1 and CDR2 (germline): LNHNV, YYDKDF (reference sequence). Between the trimmed V and J ends, which lost 0 bases and 3 bases, there was a span of 8 bases. CDR3 DNA sequence: TGTGCCACCAGCAGAGATCTCGTGGACTATGGCTACACCTTC. Residues: CATSRDLVDYGYTF.

V usage is TRBV6-1 and J usage is TRBJ1-2; TRBD1 matches at 7 bases. J lost 6 bases, V lost 6 bases, and 10 bases had no gene match. Germline loops: CDR1 MNHNS, CDR2 SASEGT. The CDR3 covers 14 residues. The CDR3, as DNA: TGTGCCAGCAGAGCCTACGGGACAGAGAATGGCTACACCTTC. It translates to CASRAYGTENGYTF.

The CDR3 nucleotides read TGTGCCAGCAGCTTAGCCGCAGGGGGCTCCTACGAGCAGTACTTC. It translates to CASSLAAGGSYEQYF. The gene calls are TRBV11-2 and TRBJ2-7; TRBD1 aligns across 7 bases. Trimming cost V 1 base and J 0 bases; bases outside gene matches: 3. The CDR3 has 15 amino acids. The germline V gene encodes CDR1 SGHAT and CDR2 FQNNGV.

The chain has TRBV7-9 and TRBJ2-7; D is possibly TRBD1 (5 bases). Trimming took off 4 bases at V and 4 bases at J, with 17 bases between the two ends. Looked up from germline, CDR1 is SEHNR and CDR2 is FQNEAQ (reference sequence). This CDR3 has 15 residues. Here the CDR3 DNA reads TGTGCCAGCAGCTCGCAGGGTTCTGTTCGTTACGAGCAGTACTTC. Translating it yields CASSSQGSVRYEQYF.

As regards this clone: Likely a read error: the CDR3 ends without its conserved phenylalanine or tryptophan. V is TRBV11-2 and J is TRBJ1-1; 9 bases are a match to TRBD1. V lost 1 base and J lost 2; bases outside the gene matches: 11. CDR3 length: 18 amino acids. The germline V gene encodes CDR1 SGHAT and CDR2 FQNNGV. This CDR3 is CASSLVGAGTGRNTEAFL. CDR3 DNA sequence: TGTGCCAGCAGCTTAGTCGGGGCTGGGACAGGGCGTAACACTGAAGCTTTCCTT.

J is TRBJ2-1 and V is TRBV29-1; 7 nucleotides align to TRBD1. This CDR3 spans 14 amino acids. Losses at the gene ends were 7 bases for V and 7 bases for J; bases not matched to a gene: 13. The germline V gene encodes CDR1 SQVTM and CDR2 ANQGSEA. The CDR3 protein is CSAGPQGVMNEQFF. The CDR3 bases are TGCAGCGCCGGGCCCCAGGGGGTTATGAATGAGCAGTTCTTC.

There are a few counts of this clone. The rearrangement joins TRBV19 to TRBJ1-5; 7 bases are shared with TRBD1. V shed 4 bases and J 2 bases; nucleotides not matched to a gene: 5. Germline CDR1 LNHDA, CDR2 SQIVND (reference sequence). CDR3 length: 15 amino acids. The CDR3 region is CASSNRGMGNQPQHF. The CDR3 DNA reads TGTGCCAGTAGTAACAGGGGAATGGGCAATCAGCCCCAGCATTTT.

The chain couples TRBV15 to TRBJ2-5; D might be TRBD2 (6 bases). The CDR3 runs to 17 residues. V lost 0 bases and J 2 bases, leaving 16 bases between the germline ends. Germline V CDR1 and CDR2: LNHNV, YYDKDF (reference sequence). The CDR3 loop is CATSRDAGSRGQETQYF. Here the CDR3 DNA reads TGTGCCACCAGCAGAGATGCGGGTTCGCGGGGACAAGAGACCCAGTACTTC.

This clone was observed once. The rearrangement uses TRBV5-5 and TRBJ2-7; maybe TRBD1 (5 bases). Germline V gene sequence: CDR1 SGHKS, CDR2 YYEKEE (reference sequence). CDR3 size: 16 residues. V was pared by 0 bases and J by 0 bases, with 13 bases between. CDR3 coding DNA: TGTGCCAGCAGCTTGGGAAGACAGCCGAGCTCCTACGAGCAGTACTTC. Residues: CASSLGRQPSSYEQYF.

The chain carries TRBV18 and TRBJ1-6; tentatively, D is TRBD1 (6 bases). Between the trimmed V and J ends, which lost 2 bases and 6 bases, there was a span of 8 bases. The CDR3 totals 14 residues. CDR1 and CDR2 from the germline V gene are KGHSH and LQKENI. CDR3 DNA sequence: TGTGCCAGCTCACCAGCGGGGGCTAATTCACCCCTCCACTTT. Translating gives CASSPAGANSPLHF.